This TCR beta chain was found in a study of T-cell reconstitution after alpha-beta-depleted transplantation in children. Germline values: CDR1 SGDLS, CDR2 YYNGEE. The CDR3 extends over 16 amino acids. With 7 bases removed from V and 0 bases from J, the gap between germline ends came to 17 bases. The TCRbeta library incorporated unique molecular identifiers. Each CDR3 protein is one row after TCRdb ran MiXCR on the PCR reads. The sample yields some 290,000 distinct CDR3 sequences, more than 8% seen once. Sequenced material: PBMCs from the stem cell graft donor, taken from the stem cell graft. The V gene is TRBV9, the J gene TRBJ2-1; D may be TRBD1 or TRBD2 (5 bases each). The sequence was collected from a human donor who donated a stem cell graft to a child with SCID. The CDR3 region is CASGGPTLSSYNEQFF. CDR3 nucleotides: TGTGCCAGCGGGGGACCGACCCTCAGCTCCTACAATGAGCAGTTCTTC.